The rows below give T cell receptor beta chains drawn from one sample of a study of T cell changes during pregnancy in multiple sclerosis. Some clones are missing from TCRdb's copy, which holds only in-frame ones; the method was immunoSEQ multiplex PCR. The data show fewer than 85,000 clones, with about 93% seen just once and 1.6% held by the top ten. Sequencing used peripheral blood, obtained in the first trimester of pregnancy. The origin of the receptors is a female donor in good health, enrolled as a control in a pregnancy study. Both conserved end residues are part of each CDR3. The D gene is left open where the match is weak. Part of the rows lack a size; the others show once, few, many or a class for expanded clones.

TRBV6-6	TRBJ2-3	once	TRBD1	CASSSDRVAADTQYF	TGTGCCAGCAGTTCCGACAGGGTGGCCGCAGATACGCAGTATTTT
TRBV2	TRBJ2-3	NA	NA	CASSPIPRGTQYF	TGTGCCAGCAGTCCTATACCTCGGGGTACGCAGTATTTT
TRBV2	TRBJ1-1	NA	NA	CASSVLPESTEAFF	TGTGCCAGCAGTGTACTGCCGGAGTCCACTGAAGCTTTCTTT
TRBV4-1	TRBJ1-4	NA	TRBD1	CASSRSQGADEKLFF	TGCGCCAGCAGCCGGTCCCAGGGGGCAGATGAAAAACTGTTTTTT
TRBV2	TRBJ2-1	NA	TRBD2	CASAAPRGPGTSGKSSYNEQFF	TGTGCCAGCGCCGCCCCCCGAGGTCCCGGGACTAGCGGTAAAAGCTCCTACAATGAGCAGTTCTTC
TRBV4-1	TRBJ1-2	NA	TRBD1	CASSRPGQGLNGYTF	TGCGCCAGCAGCCGTCCGGGACAGGGATTAAATGGCTACACCTTC
TRBV5-5	TRBJ2-7	NA	NA	CASSLSASSYEQYF	TGTGCCAGCAGCTTGAGCGCGAGCTCCTACGAGCAGTACTTC
TRBV19	TRBJ2-7	NA	TRBD1	CASSTGTGAVQYF	TGTGCCAGTAGTACCGGGACAGGGGCAGTGCAGTACTTC
TRBV6-4	TRBJ2-1	NA	TRBD2	CASSDVVSGTIF	TGTGCCAGCAGTGACGTCGTCTCCGGGACTATCTTC
TRBV7-2	TRBJ2-5	NA	TRBD2	CASRRGLAGEETQYF	TGTGCCAGCAGACGCGGACTAGCGGGAGAAGAGACCCAGTACTTC
TRBV29-1	TRBJ2-1	NA	NA	CSVVLVGTLTYNEQFF	TGCAGCGTGGTCCTAGTAGGGACACTTACCTACAATGAGCAGTTCTTC
TRBV30	TRBJ2-7	NA	TRBD2	CAWSVGTGGSYEQYF	TGTGCCTGGAGCGTCGGGACGGGGGGCTCCTACGAGCAGTACTTC
TRBV14	TRBJ1-3	once	NA	CASSQQGSSGNTIYF	TGTGCCAGCAGCCAACAGGGGAGCTCTGGAAACACCATATATTTT
TRBV28	TRBJ1-1	NA	NA	CASSFRPDQRGTEAFF	TGTGCCAGCAGTTTTCGCCCCGACCAAAGGGGCACTGAAGCTTTCTTT
TRBV5-1	TRBJ1-1	NA	TRBD1	CASSSAGGYTEAFF	TGCGCCAGCAGCTCTGCAGGGGGCTACACTGAAGCTTTCTTT
TRBV2	TRBJ2-7	NA	NA	CASSGGLFSSYEQYF	TGTGCCAGCAGTGGCGGGTTATTCAGCTCCTACGAGCAGTACTTC
TRBV19	TRBJ2-1	once	NA	CASRNRGLSYNEQFF	TGTGCCAGTAGGAATAGAGGCCTCTCCTACAATGAGCAGTTCTTC
TRBV11-1	TRBJ2-3	NA	TRBD2	CASSLEGGENTDTQYF	TGTGCCAGCAGCTTAGAGGGAGGGGAGAACACAGATACGCAGTATTTT
TRBV18	TRBJ1-3	NA	TRBD1	CASSPDRGQNTIYF	TGTGCCAGCTCACCTGACAGGGGGCAAAACACCATATATTTT
TRBV30	TRBJ2-6	once	NA	CAWQVAGANVLTF	TGTGCCTGGCAGGTAGCTGGGGCCAACGTCCTGACTTTC
TRBV6-1	TRBJ2-1	NA	NA	CASSGWGVLQSDEQFF	TGTGCCAGCAGTGGGTGGGGGGTTCTTCAATCTGATGAGCAGTTCTTC
TRBV4-1	TRBJ2-3	NA	TRBD2	CASSQVRRLAGELTDTQYF	TGCGCCAGCAGCCAAGTTCGGCGTCTAGCGGGCGAACTCACAGATACGCAGTATTTT
TRBV9	TRBJ1-2	NA	NA	CASSVGSGQSFYGYTF	TGTGCCAGCAGCGTAGGATCGGGTCAGTCCTTCTATGGCTACACCTTC
TRBV28	TRBJ2-6	NA	TRBD1	CASSLDRGYGANVLTF	TGTGCCAGCAGTCTCGACAGGGGCTATGGGGCCAACGTCCTGACTTTC
TRBV7-8	TRBJ1-1	NA	NA	CASSLARIGGAEAFF	TGTGCCAGCAGCTTGGCGCGTATTGGCGGGGCTGAAGCTTTCTTT
TRBV5-1	TRBJ2-5	NA	NA	CASSSLAAPETQYF	TGCGCCAGCAGCTCATTAGCGGCCCCAGAGACCCAGTACTTC
TRBV6-5	TRBJ1-1	NA	NA	CASSYSGGTEAFF	TGTGCCAGCAGTTACTCCGGCGGGACTGAAGCTTTCTTT
TRBV5-1	TRBJ2-1	once	NA	CASSYTLPPENEQFF	TGCGCCAGCAGCTATACCCTTCCTCCGGAGAATGAGCAGTTCTTC
TRBV19	TRBJ2-5	NA	TRBD2	CASSMASGITQYF	TGTGCCAGTAGTATGGCTAGCGGGATAACCCAGTACTTC
TRBV4-2	TRBJ2-7	NA	TRBD2	CASSQEESGTSYEQYF	TGTGCCAGCAGCCAAGAAGAGAGCGGGACCTCCTACGAGCAGTACTTC
TRBV25-1	TRBJ2-5	once	NA	CASSEYGGTTWETQYF	TGTGCCAGCAGTGAATATGGGGGGACGACCTGGGAGACCCAGTACTTC
TRBV28	TRBJ2-1	NA	NA	CASSLRRAEYEQFF	TGTGCCAGCAGTTTAAGGAGGGCAGAGTATGAGCAGTTCTTC
TRBV11-1	TRBJ2-2	NA	TRBD1	CASSFTGAGELFF	TGTGCCAGCTCCTTCACAGGGGCCGGGGAGCTGTTTTTT
TRBV29-1	TRBJ2-1	NA	NA	CSVEPKGRGDEQFF	TGCAGCGTTGAACCCAAGGGCAGGGGAGATGAGCAGTTCTTC
TRBV29-1	TRBJ1-2	NA	NA	CSVKQSQGNYGYTF	TGCAGCGTTAAACAGTCCCAGGGCAACTATGGCTACACCTTC
TRBV27	TRBJ2-5	NA	NA	CASSLEGNGKTQYF	TGTGCCAGCAGTTTGGAGGGCAACGGAAAGACCCAGTACTTC
TRBV6-5	TRBJ1-1	NA	NA	CASSAGTTTEAFF	TGTGCCAGCAGCGCCGGGACAACTACTGAAGCTTTCTTT
TRBV7-9	TRBJ1-1	NA	TRBD1	CASSPRTGINTEAFF	TGTGCCAGCAGCCCCAGGACAGGAATTAACACTGAAGCTTTCTTT
TRBV2	TRBJ2-7	NA	NA	CASSEAMVTGRSSYEQYF	TGTGCCAGCAGTGAAGCTATGGTAACAGGAAGATCCTCCTACGAGCAGTACTTC
TRBV25-1	TRBJ2-2	once	TRBD2	CASSVAGDTGELFF	TGTGCCAGCAGTGTTGCGGGAGACACCGGGGAGCTGTTTTTT
TRBV5-6	TRBJ2-5	NA	TRBD2	CASSFGLAGGPFQETQYF	TGTGCCAGCAGCTTTGGACTAGCGGGAGGGCCCTTCCAAGAGACCCAGTACTTC
TRBV18	TRBJ2-4	NA	NA	CASSPRGLPAKNIQYF	TGTGCCAGCTCACCACGTGGCCTCCCAGCCAAAAACATTCAGTACTTC
TRBV5-6	TRBJ2-6	NA	TRBD1	CASSPVPGQGSGANVLTF	TGTGCCAGCAGCCCGGTCCCGGGACAGGGTTCTGGGGCCAACGTCCTGACTTTC
TRBV27	TRBJ2-2	NA	TRBD2	CAAGPARYTGELFF	TGTGCAGCGGGACCCGCTCGCTACACCGGGGAGCTGTTTTTT
TRBV19	TRBJ1-5	medium-sized	NA	CASSMKGSGQPQHF	TGTGCCAGTAGTATGAAGGGGTCGGGTCAGCCCCAGCATTTT
TRBV7-9	TRBJ1-3	NA	TRBD1	CASSWTGDSGNTIYF	TGTGCCAGCAGCTGGACAGGTGACTCTGGAAACACCATATATTTT
TRBV9	TRBJ2-4	NA	NA	CASSVGVGSKNIQYF	TGTGCCAGCAGCGTAGGAGTGGGGAGCAAAAACATTCAGTACTTC
TRBV2	TRBJ2-3	NA	TRBD1	CASSNQGVSTDTQYF	TGTGCCAGCAGTAATCAGGGGGTTAGCACAGATACGCAGTATTTT
TRBV20-1	TRBJ2-3	NA	NA	CSAAHPDTQYF	TGCAGTGCTGCACACCCTGATACGCAGTATTTT
TRBV29-1	TRBJ2-1	NA	TRBD2	CSVDRLADHNEQFF	TGCAGCGTTGACCGACTAGCGGACCACAATGAGCAGTTCTTC
TRBV4-1	TRBJ1-3	once	NA	CASSREEGPGNTIYF	TGCGCCAGCAGCCGAGAGGAGGGTCCCGGAAACACCATATATTTT
TRBV19	TRBJ2-1	NA	TRBD2	CASSTGGYSSNEQFF	TGTGCCAGTAGTACGGGGGGTTACTCAAGCAATGAGCAGTTCTTC
TRBV7-9	TRBJ2-2	NA	TRBD1	CASSRDRAGELFF	TGTGCCAGCAGTCGGGACAGGGCGGGGGAGCTGTTTTTT
TRBV5-1	TRBJ2-5	NA	NA	CASSIGQTKETQYF	TGCGCCAGCAGCATTGGACAGACCAAAGAGACCCAGTACTTC
TRBV5-6	TRBJ2-7	once	TRBD1	CASILQGTGEQYF	TGTGCCAGCATCCTACAGGGGACGGGCGAGCAGTACTTC